This T cell receptor (beta chain) was captured in a study of cytomegalovirus exposure and HLA in healthy donors. Study observations and caveats: It was shown in a later analysis that HLA-associated TCR beta chains were more clonally expanded than other, equally common chains. A later look showed TCR association rates differing by HLA locus, highest for DRB1 and lowest for HLA-C.

Vbeta (60) and Jbeta (13) primers were used in the PCR. Method: immunoSEQ multiplex PCR; TCRdb's copy keeps in-frame clones and lacks some. Of 150,000 to 200,000 clones in the sample, 85% were seen once. The V segment lost 4 bases and the J segment 0 bases; nucleotides outside the gene matches: 2. The germline V gene encodes CDR1 SGHAT and CDR2 FQNNGV. The CDR3 loop spans 16 amino acids. This clone was seen a few times. Its antigen is not known. This chain connects TRBV11-2 to TRBJ2-3; 12 bases align to TRBD2. What was sequenced was PBMCs. This TCR was sampled from a woman between 50 and 59 years old in good health and CMV-seronegative. CDR3 sequence: CASSYGTSGSTDTQYF. DNA of the CDR3: TGTGCCAGCAGCTACGGGACTAGCGGGAGCACAGATACGCAGTATTTT.